Following are 4 T cell receptor beta chains from one sample sequenced in a study of blood T cells in healthy people across ages. The use of a sample-barcoded 5' primer and a J-beta primer mix characterized a second PCR of roughly 7 to 11 cycles. TCRdb reanalysed the 5' RACE reads using MiXCR and keeps one entry per CDR3 protein. The table includes some 1.7 million distinct CDR3 sequences, approximately 30% detected once. Sequencing was done on a sample of blood. The receptors come from a woman under 40 in good health.

This clonotype was found a few times. V usage is TRBV9 and J usage is TRBJ2-1; the match to TRBD2 covers 8 bases. CDR1 is SGDLS and CDR2 is YYNGEE in the germline V gene. This CDR3 has 16 amino acids. With 2 bases clipped from V and 7 bases from J, the junction kept 11 bases outside the gene matches. CDR3 region: CASSVFSGALGNEQFF. CDR3 coding DNA: TGTGCCAGCAGCGTTTTTAGCGGGGCCCTTGGAAATGAGCAGTTCTTC. Looking up the rest from reference TRBV9 and TRBJ2-1 gives the full variable domain: DSGVTQTPKHLITATGQRVTLRCSPRSGDLSVYWYQQSLDQGLQFLIQYYNGEERAKGNILERFSAQQFPDLHSELNLSSLELGDSALYFCASSVFSGALGNEQFFGPGTRLTVL.

Concerning this clonotype itself: A much larger clone differs by one base, so this may be a read error. The chain links TRBV6-5 to TRBJ2-7; 9 nucleotides agree with TRBD1. Germline V gene lookup returns CDR1 MNHEY and CDR2 SVGAGI. CDR3 size: 16 residues. This CDR3 is CASSYSRTGVSYEQCF. CDR3 bases: TGTGCCAGCAGTTACTCTCGGACAGGGGTATCCTACGAGCAGTGCTTC.

The gene calls are TRBV5-4 and TRBJ2-3, with D perhaps TRBD1 or TRBD2 (5 bases each). Trimming pared 3 bases from V and 4 bases from J, leaving 21 bases between. The CDR3 runs 17 residues. Germline CDR1 SGHNT, CDR2 YYREEE (reference sequence). In DNA, the CDR3 is TGTGCCAGCAGCTCTGCTATCGGGACCACACCGGCAGATACGCAGTATTTT. Translated, it gives CASSSAIGTTPADTQYF.

A few counts support this clonotype. The rearrangement uses TRBV25-1 and TRBJ1-4; D gene ambiguous. The germline CDR1 and CDR2 sequences are MGHDK and SYGVNS. This CDR3 region has 12 residues. Trimming stripped 6 bases from V and 4 bases from J, with 6 bases between. CDR3 residues: CASRRDNEKLFF. The DNA of the CDR3 is TGTGCCAGCAGGAGGGATAATGAAAAACTGTTTTTT.